The 12 T cell receptor beta chains presented below share a single source sample, sequenced in a study of Ad26.COV2.S vaccination and SARS-CoV-2 variants. Clones were read by immunoSEQ multiplex PCR, and TCRdb kept only the in-frame ones, dropping some. The data show around 270,000 clones, 87% seen once. Treatment specified: some 20 received Ad26.COV2.S at low or high dose, single or two shots; 5 received placebo; per-sample allocation not given. All samples were drawn on day 63, counting from the first vaccine or placebo injection. The sample was peripheral blood, taken in a trial of Ad26.COV2.S vaccine versus placebo. The source is a person aged 18-60 years who received the Ad26.COV2.S COVID-19 vaccine or a placebo.

The chain carries TRBV6-5 and TRBJ1-3; no definite D call. Germline V gene data show CDR1 as MNHEY and CDR2 as SVGAGI. The CDR3 has 14 residues. Trimming cost V 4 bases and J 0 bases, with 7 bases left between them. CDR3 loop: CASSSIPSGNTIYF. CDR3 nucleotide sequence: TGTGCCAGCAGTTCTATACCCTCTGGAAACACCATATATTTT.

The V gene is TRBV5-6, the J gene TRBJ1-2; 8 bases align to TRBD1. The V and J ends lost 7 bases and 2 bases, in that order; junction bases with no gene match: 7. Germline assignment: CDR1 SGHDT and CDR2 YYEEEE. The CDR3 runs to 14 residues. The CDR3 protein is CASGAGGGNYGYTF. The CDR3 region has the DNA TGTGCCAGCGGAGCAGGGGGCGGAAACTATGGCTACACCTTC.

The rearrangement joins TRBV6-1 to TRBJ2-7, with D perhaps matching TRBD1 (6 bases). CDR1 is MNHNS, CDR2 SASEGT, per germline. The CDR3 is 16 residues long. V was clipped by 3 bases and J by 1 base, with 16 bases between them. The CDR3: CASSEGLQGWSYEQYF. In DNA form, the CDR3 reads TGTGCCAGCAGTGAGGGGCTCCAGGGGTGGTCCTACGAGCAGTACTTC.

This sequence joins TRBV15 and TRBJ1-5, with a weak D call TRBD1 (6 bases). Trimming pared 2 bases from V and 6 bases from J, leaving 14 bases between. Germline CDR1 reads LNHNV; CDR2 reads YYDKDF (reference sequence). The CDR3 length is 15 residues. The chain's CDR3 is CATSRQTGLGQPQHF. The CDR3 nucleotides are TGTGCCACCAGCAGACAAACAGGGCTCGGTCAGCCCCAGCATTTT.

The chain recombines TRBV5-4 with TRBJ1-2, with 10 nucleotides matching TRBD1. The J segment lost 4 bases and the V segment lost 0 bases, leaving 3 bases of the junction unmatched. The CDR3 runs 15 residues. Germline V gene data show CDR1 as SGHNT and CDR2 as YYREEE (reference sequence). The CDR3 sequence: CASSLVGTGAYGYTF. As DNA, the CDR3 is TGTGCCAGCAGCTTGGTCGGGACAGGGGCCTATGGCTACACCTTC.

V is TRBV5-5 and J is TRBJ1-1, with a possible D match to TRBD1 (6 bases). Germline assignment: CDR1 SGHKS and CDR2 YYEKEE (reference sequence). This CDR3 is built from 15 residues. Trimming shortened V by 1 base and J by 1 base, and 11 bases separated the two germline ends. The CDR3 here is CASSLFDRSNTEAFF. DNA for the CDR3: TGTGCCAGCAGCTTGTTCGACAGGTCGAACACTGAAGCTTTCTTT. The full variable domain, rest sourced from reference TRBV5-5 and TRBJ1-1, is DAGVTQSPTHLIKTRGQQVTLRCSPISGHKSVSWYQQVLGQGPQFIFQYYEKEERGRGNFPDRFSARQFPNYSSELNVNALLLGDSALYLCASSLFDRSNTEAFFGQGTRLTVV.

V is TRBV9 and J is TRBJ1-1, with 9 bases matching TRBD1. This CDR3 is 14 amino acids long. Germline V lookup: CDR1 SGDLS, CDR2 YYNGEE. V dropped 6 bases and J dropped 5; count of bases not matched to a gene: 8. CDR3 amino acids: CASTPDRGWTEAFF. CDR3 DNA sequence: TGTGCCAGCACCCCGGACAGGGGCTGGACTGAAGCTTTCTTT.

J is TRBJ1-6 and V is TRBV6-5; no reliable D call. The CDR3 has 14 residues. In germline, CDR1 is MNHEY, CDR2 SVGAGI. Trimming shortened V by 5 bases and J by 9 bases, and 14 bases separated the two germline ends. CDR3 amino acids: CASSHGRDGSPLHF. Here the CDR3 DNA reads TGTGCCAGCAGTCACGGTCGGGATGGTTCACCCCTCCACTTT.

The gene calls are TRBV12-3 or TRBV12-4 and TRBJ2-5; D gene uncertain. Trimming cost V 2 bases and J 5 bases, with 9 bases left between them. CDR3 length: 13 amino acids. DNA of the CDR3: TGTGCCAGCAGTTTATATCGGTGGGAGACCCAGTACTTC. This codes for CASSLYRWETQYF.

The chain has TRBV5-5 and TRBJ2-7; maybe TRBD1 (7 bases). The CDR3 loop spans 15 amino acids. CDR1 SGHKS and CDR2 YYEKEE come from the germline V gene (reference sequence). The V gene lost 5 bases and the J gene lost 0 bases, with 15 bases spanning the gap. The CDR3 DNA reads TGTGCCAGCAGTTGGGGGGCAGGGGGCTCCTACGAGCAGTACTTC. It codes for CASSWGAGGSYEQYF. The whole variable domain, filled in from reference TRBV5-5 and TRBJ2-7, reads DAGVTQSPTHLIKTRGQQVTLRCSPISGHKSVSWYQQVLGQGPQFIFQYYEKEERGRGNFPDRFSARQFPNYSSELNVNALLLGDSALYLCASSWGAGGSYEQYFGPGTRLTVT.

V is TRBV30 and J is TRBJ1-4, with D tentatively TRBD1 (6 bases). The CDR3 extends over 13 amino acids. CDR1 GTSNPN and CDR2 SVGIG come from the germline V gene (reference sequence). V was shortened by 3 bases and J by 8 bases, with 13 bases between the two germline ends. This CDR3 is CAWRLKGVEKLFF. As DNA, the CDR3 is TGTGCCTGGAGATTAAAGGGGGTAGAAAAACTGTTTTTT. The variable domain in full, with the rest retrieved from reference TRBV30 and TRBJ1-4, is SQTIHQWPATLVQPVGSPLSLECTVEGTSNPNLYWYRQAAGRGLQLLFYSVGIGQISSEVPQNLSASRPQDRQFILSSKKLLLSDSGFYLCAWRLKGVEKLFFGSGTQLSVL.

In its sample, this clone was seen many times. The chain couples TRBV9 to TRBJ2-2; 10 bases map to TRBD2. V was pared by 0 bases and J by 6 bases, with 5 bases of the junction left unmatched. The length of the CDR3 is 16 residues. From germline, CDR1 is SGDLS and CDR2 YYNGEE. The DNA for the CDR3 is TGTGCCAGCAGCGTAGCAAGCGGGGGGGCCCCCGGGGAGCTGTTTTTT. This codes for CASSVASGGAPGELFF.